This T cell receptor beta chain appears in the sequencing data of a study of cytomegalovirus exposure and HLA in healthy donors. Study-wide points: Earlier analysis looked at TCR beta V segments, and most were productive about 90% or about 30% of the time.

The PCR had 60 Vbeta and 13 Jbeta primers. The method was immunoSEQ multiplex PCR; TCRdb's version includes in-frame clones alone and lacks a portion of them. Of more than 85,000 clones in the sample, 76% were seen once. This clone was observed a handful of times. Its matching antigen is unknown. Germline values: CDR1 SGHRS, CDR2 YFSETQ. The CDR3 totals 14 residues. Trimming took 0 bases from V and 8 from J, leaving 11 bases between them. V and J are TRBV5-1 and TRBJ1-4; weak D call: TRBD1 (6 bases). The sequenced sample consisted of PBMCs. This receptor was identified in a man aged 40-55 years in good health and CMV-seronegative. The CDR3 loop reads CASSLDRVREKLFF. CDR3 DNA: TGCGCCAGCAGCTTGGACAGGGTGCGAGAAAAACTGTTTTTT. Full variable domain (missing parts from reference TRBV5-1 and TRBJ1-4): KAGVTQTPRYLIKTRGQQVTLSCSPISGHRSVSWYQQTPGQGLQFLFEYFSETQRNKGNFPGRFSGRQFSNSRSEMNVSTLELGDSALYLCASSLDRVREKLFFGSGTQLSVL.